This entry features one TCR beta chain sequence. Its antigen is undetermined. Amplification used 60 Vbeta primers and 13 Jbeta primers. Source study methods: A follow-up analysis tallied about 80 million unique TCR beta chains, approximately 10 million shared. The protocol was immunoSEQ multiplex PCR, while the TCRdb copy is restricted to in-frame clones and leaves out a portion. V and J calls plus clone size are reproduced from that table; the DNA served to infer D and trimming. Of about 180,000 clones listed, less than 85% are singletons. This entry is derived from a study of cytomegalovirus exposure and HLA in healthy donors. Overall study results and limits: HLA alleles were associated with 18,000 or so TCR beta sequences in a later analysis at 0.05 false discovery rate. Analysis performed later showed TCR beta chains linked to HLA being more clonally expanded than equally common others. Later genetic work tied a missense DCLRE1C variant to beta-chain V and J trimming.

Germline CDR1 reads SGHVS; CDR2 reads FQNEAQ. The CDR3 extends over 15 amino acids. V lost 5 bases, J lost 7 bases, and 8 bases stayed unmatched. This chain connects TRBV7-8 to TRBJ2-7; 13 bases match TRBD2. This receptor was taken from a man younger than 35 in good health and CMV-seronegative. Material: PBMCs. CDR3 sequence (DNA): TGTGCCAGCAGCCATGGACTAGCGGGAGTGGCTGAGCAGTACTTC. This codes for CASSHGLAGVAEQYF.